This T cell receptor (beta chain) was captured in a study of blood T cell repertoires in COVID-19. Study details: Collection of acute and convalescent COVID-19 samples took place in the United States, Italy and Spain. T cells, B-cell-depleted T cells, or PBMCs supplied cDNA or gDNA.

This CDR3 has 14 residues. V lost 2 bases and J 4 bases, leaving 11 bases between the germline ends. The germline CDR1 and CDR2 sequences are MNHEY and SMNVEV (reference sequence). Profiling relied on immunoSEQ multiplex PCR, and the TCRdb table lists in-frame clones only, not all of them. The table lists around 140,000 clones, about 83% of them singletons, with about 1.4% in the top ten. The source material was peripheral blood. The origin of this receptor is a human donor in a cohort sampled during active COVID-19. The chain joins TRBV27 to TRBJ1-2; the D is unclear. The CDR3 bases are TGTGCCAGCAGTTTAAGGCGGCAGAGCTATGGCTACACCTTC. This gives the protein CASSLRRQSYGYTF.